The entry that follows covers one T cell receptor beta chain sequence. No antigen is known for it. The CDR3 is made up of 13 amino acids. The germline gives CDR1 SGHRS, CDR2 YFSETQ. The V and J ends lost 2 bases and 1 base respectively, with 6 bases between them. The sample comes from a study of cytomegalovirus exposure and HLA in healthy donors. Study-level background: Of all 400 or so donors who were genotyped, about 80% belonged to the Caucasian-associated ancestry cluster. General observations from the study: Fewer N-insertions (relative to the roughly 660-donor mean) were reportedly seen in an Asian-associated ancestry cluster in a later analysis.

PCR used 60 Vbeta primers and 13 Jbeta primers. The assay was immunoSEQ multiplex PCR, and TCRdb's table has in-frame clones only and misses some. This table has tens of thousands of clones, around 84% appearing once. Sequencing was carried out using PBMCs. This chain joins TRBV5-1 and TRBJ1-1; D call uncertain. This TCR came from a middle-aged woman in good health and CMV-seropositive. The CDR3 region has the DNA TGCGCCAGCAGCTTCTACAGGAACACTGAAGCTTTCTTT. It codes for CASSFYRNTEAFF.